What follows are 13 T cell receptor beta chains derived from one specimen sequenced in a study of naive and memory T cell subsets. An equimolar mix of two oligonucleotides served as the beta constant-region primer for TRBC1 and TRBC2. Four rounds of PCR amplified the ligated cDNA using nested alpha and beta constant-region primers plus SP2. Each CDR3 protein gets one entry after TCRdb re-called the UMI-ligation and nested PCR reads with MiXCR. The sample holds some 110,000 distinct CDR3 sequences, 30% to 45% seen once. Sequencing was performed on central memory CD4+ T cells from blood. Receptors were obtained from a human donor in good health.

The chain is built from TRBV28 and TRBJ2-7; D remains ambiguous. The CDR3 covers 15 residues. Trimming stripped 3 bases from V and 2 bases from J, with 14 bases between. Germline loops: CDR1 MDHEN, CDR2 SYDVKM. Here the CDR3 DNA reads TGTGCCAGCAGTTTTCGGACCTCTCTTACCTACGAGCAGTACTTC. This encodes CASSFRTSLTYEQYF.

This sequence joins TRBV20-1 and TRBJ1-5; D possibly corresponds to TRBD1 (6 bases). The CDR3 is 14 residues long. V was trimmed by 1 base and J by 7 bases, leaving 14 bases between them. CDR1 is DFQATT, CDR2 SNEGSKA, per germline (reference sequence). This CDR3 is CSARASAGAQPQHF. DNA of the CDR3: TGCAGTGCTAGAGCGTCTGCAGGGGCACAGCCCCAGCATTTT.

The chain is built from TRBV6-1 and TRBJ2-1; 9 bases line up with TRBD2. From germline, CDR1 is MNHNS and CDR2 SASEGT. This CDR3 contains 19 residues. V shed 0 bases and J 8 bases; nucleotides not matched to a gene: 17. CDR3 in DNA: TGTGCCAGCAGTGAAGCGGCATCTCCTAGGGCTAGCGGGAAAGATGAGCAGTTCTTC. It encodes CASSEAASPRASGKDEQFF.

The CDR3 loop is CASKPSPQRVSYNEQFF. CDR3 DNA sequence: TGTGCCAGCAAACCAAGTCCACAGAGGGTCTCCTACAATGAGCAGTTCTTC. The chain recombines TRBV28 with TRBJ2-1; D is perhaps TRBD2 (5 bases). Germline V gene data show CDR1 as MDHEN and CDR2 as SYDVKM. Trimming took off 7 bases at V and 0 bases at J, with 19 bases between the two ends. The CDR3 totals 17 residues.

The table lists this clonotype with a few counts. The chain is built from TRBV7-9 and TRBJ1-1; D is possibly TRBD1 (6 bases). V dropped 8 bases and J dropped 0 bases, with 16 bases sitting between them. The germline CDR1 and CDR2 sequences are SEHNR and FQNEAQ (reference sequence). This CDR3 is 15 amino acids long. CDR3 loop: CASQSRGLLNTEAFF. In DNA form, the CDR3 reads TGTGCCAGCCAGAGCCGGGGGCTTTTGAACACTGAAGCTTTCTTT.

The rearrangement joins TRBV12-3 or TRBV12-4 to TRBJ1-1, with TRBD1 as a possible D gene (5 bases). V was trimmed by 5 bases and J by 3 bases, leaving 10 bases between them. This CDR3 comprises 13 residues. The CDR3 bases are TGTGCCAGCAGTCTTCAGGGTTACACTGAAGCTTTCTTT. It yields the protein CASSLQGYTEAFF.

This chain links TRBV6-1 with TRBJ1-5, with TRBD1 as a possible D gene (6 bases). The CDR3 sequence is 15 residues long. V was trimmed by 1 base and J by 0 bases, leaving 7 bases between them. Per germline, CDR1 MNHNS and CDR2 SASEGT. This chain's CDR3 is CASSEGTVSNQPQHF. CDR3 bases: TGTGCCAGCAGTGAAGGGACAGTTAGCAATCAGCCCCAGCATTTT.

This clonotype was seen only a few times. J is TRBJ1-1 and V is TRBV4-3; 7 bases match TRBD1. This CDR3 is built from 16 residues. After removal of 3 bases from V and 4 bases from J, the junction contained 11 bases not matched to a gene. The V gene's germline CDR1 is LGHNA and CDR2 YSLEER. For the CDR3, the DNA is TGCGCCAGCAGCCACGCTGACAGGGTATATGGCACTGAAGCTTTCTTT. Translation gives CASSHADRVYGTEAFF.

The chain links TRBV20-1 to TRBJ1-5, with TRBD1 identical over 7 bases. The CDR3 is made up of 13 amino acids. Germline-derived CDR1 and CDR2 are DFQATT and SNEGSKA (reference sequence). Unmatched junction bases numbered 6, after V lost 5 bases and J lost 5 bases. For the CDR3, the DNA is TGCAGTGCTCAGGGGGACGGAGATCAGCCCCAGCATTTT. Protein: CSAQGDGDQPQHF.

Turning to this clonotype: An end of the junction differs from the germline gene, which may be a read error. The rearrangement uses TRBV27 and TRBJ2-1; TRBD1 aligns across 9 bases. This CDR3 spans 12 amino acids. The germline gives CDR1 MNHEY, CDR2 SMNVEV (reference sequence). This CDR3 is CASRTGQGRSRF. The CDR3 DNA follows: TGTGCCAGCAGGACCGGACAGGGGCGTTCGCGTTTC.

There are a few counts of this clonotype. The CDR3 protein is CASSPGTGRRGALNYGYTF. The CDR3 bases are TGTGCCAGCAGCCCAGGGACAGGGAGGCGAGGCGCCTTGAACTATGGCTACACCTTC. The V call is TRBV6-5, the J call TRBJ1-2, with TRBD1 identical over 9 bases. The germline V gene encodes CDR1 MNHEY and CDR2 SVGAGI. The CDR3 runs 19 residues. V trimming: 6 bases; J trimming: 2 bases; junction bases outside the gene matches: 19.

V usage is TRBV5-1 and J usage is TRBJ2-3, with a weak D call TRBD2 (5 bases). The CDR3 has 13 amino acids. Germline V gene sequence: CDR1 SGHRS, CDR2 YFSETQ. Trimming cost V 0 bases and J 5 bases, with 7 bases left between them. This CDR3 is CASSLERGDTQYF. In DNA, the CDR3 is TGCGCCAGCAGCTTGGAACGGGGAGATACGCAGTATTTT.

This chain links TRBV20-1 with TRBJ2-1; maybe TRBD2 (6 bases). Germline V lookup: CDR1 DFQATT, CDR2 SNEGSKA (reference sequence). V was shortened by 0 bases and J by 0 bases, with 9 bases between the two germline ends. The CDR3 loop spans 15 amino acids. CDR3 DNA: TGCAGTGCTAGAGATTTCGGGAGCTCCTACAATGAGCAGTTCTTC. Its translation: CSARDFGSSYNEQFF.